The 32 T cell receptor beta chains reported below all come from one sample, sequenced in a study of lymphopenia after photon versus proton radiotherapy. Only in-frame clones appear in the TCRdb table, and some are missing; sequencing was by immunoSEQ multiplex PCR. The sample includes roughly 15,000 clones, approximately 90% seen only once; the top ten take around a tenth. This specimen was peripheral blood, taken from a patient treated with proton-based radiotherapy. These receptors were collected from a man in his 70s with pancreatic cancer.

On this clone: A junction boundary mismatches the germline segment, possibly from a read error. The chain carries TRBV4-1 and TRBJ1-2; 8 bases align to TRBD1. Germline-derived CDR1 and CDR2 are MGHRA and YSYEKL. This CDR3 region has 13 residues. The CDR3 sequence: CASSQGWTGPWDF. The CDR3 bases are TGCGCCAGCAGCCAAGGGTGGACAGGGCCATGGGACTTC.

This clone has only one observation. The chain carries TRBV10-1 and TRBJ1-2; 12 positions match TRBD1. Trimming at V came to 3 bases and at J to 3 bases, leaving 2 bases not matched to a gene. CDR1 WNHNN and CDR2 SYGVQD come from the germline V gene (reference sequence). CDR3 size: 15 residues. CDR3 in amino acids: CASSEGTGGHYGYTF. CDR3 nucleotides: TGCGCCAGCAGTGAAGGGACAGGGGGCCACTATGGCTACACCTTC.

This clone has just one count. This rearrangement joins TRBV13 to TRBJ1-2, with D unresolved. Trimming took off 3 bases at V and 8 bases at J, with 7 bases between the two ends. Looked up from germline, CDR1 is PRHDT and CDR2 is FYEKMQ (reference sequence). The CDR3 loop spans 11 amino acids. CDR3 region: CASSFGVGYTF. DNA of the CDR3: TGTGCCAGCAGCTTTGGGGTCGGCTACACCTTC.

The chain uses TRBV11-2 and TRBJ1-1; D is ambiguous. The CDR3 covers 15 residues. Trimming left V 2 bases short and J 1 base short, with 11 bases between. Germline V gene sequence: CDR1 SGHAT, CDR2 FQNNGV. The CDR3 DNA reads TGTGCCAGCAGCTTATCGTCGCGGGCGAACACTGAAGCTTTCTTT. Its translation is CASSLSSRANTEAFF.

CDR3 sequence reads: CASGLPSALGGTGEKLFF. The CDR3 DNA is TGTGCTAGTGGTTTGCCTTCCGCCCTCGGGGGTACGGGTGAAAAACTGTTTTTT. The chain couples TRBV12-5 to TRBJ1-4; TRBD1 is a possible D gene (5 bases). V lost 2 bases and J 7 bases, leaving 23 bases between the germline ends. The germline V gene has CDR1 LGHNT and CDR2 FRNRAP. CDR3 length: 18 amino acids.

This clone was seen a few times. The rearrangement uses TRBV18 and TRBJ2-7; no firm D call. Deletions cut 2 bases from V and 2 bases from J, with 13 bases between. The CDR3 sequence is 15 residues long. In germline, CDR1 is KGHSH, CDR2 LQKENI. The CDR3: CASSPAGLLAYEQYF. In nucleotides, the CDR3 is TGTGCCAGCTCACCAGCCGGCCTGCTCGCCTACGAGCAGTACTTC.

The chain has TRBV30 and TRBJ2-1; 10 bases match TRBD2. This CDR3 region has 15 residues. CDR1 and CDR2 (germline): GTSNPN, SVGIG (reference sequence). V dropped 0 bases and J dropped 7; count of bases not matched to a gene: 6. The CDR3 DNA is TGTGCCTGGAGTGTACCTAGCGGGAGTAGGAATGAGCAGTTCTTC. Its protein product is CAWSVPSGSRNEQFF.

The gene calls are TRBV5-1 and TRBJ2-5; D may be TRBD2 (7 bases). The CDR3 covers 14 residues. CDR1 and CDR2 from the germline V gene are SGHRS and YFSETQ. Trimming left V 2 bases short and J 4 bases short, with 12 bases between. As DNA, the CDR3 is TGCGCCAGCAGCTTCTCGGGGGGCGGAGAGACCCAGTACTTC. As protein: CASSFSGGGETQYF.

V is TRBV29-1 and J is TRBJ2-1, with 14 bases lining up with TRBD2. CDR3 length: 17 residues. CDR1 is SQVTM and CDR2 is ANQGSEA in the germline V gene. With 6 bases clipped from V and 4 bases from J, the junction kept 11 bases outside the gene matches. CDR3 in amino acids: CSVRLAGGPEAYNEQFF. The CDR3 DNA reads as TGCAGCGTCAGACTAGCGGGAGGGCCAGAAGCTTACAATGAGCAGTTCTTC.

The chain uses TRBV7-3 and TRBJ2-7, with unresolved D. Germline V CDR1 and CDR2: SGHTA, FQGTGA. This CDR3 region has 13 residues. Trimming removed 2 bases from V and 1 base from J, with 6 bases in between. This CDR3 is CASSLGPSYEQYF. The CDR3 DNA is TGTGCCAGCAGCTTAGGACCATCCTACGAGCAGTACTTC.

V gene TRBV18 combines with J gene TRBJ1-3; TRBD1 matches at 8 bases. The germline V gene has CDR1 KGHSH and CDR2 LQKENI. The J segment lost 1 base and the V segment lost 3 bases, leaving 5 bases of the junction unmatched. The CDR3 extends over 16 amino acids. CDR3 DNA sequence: TGTGCCAGCTCACCGGGCAGGGGGCTGTCTGGAAACACCATATATTTT. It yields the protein CASSPGRGLSGNTIYF.

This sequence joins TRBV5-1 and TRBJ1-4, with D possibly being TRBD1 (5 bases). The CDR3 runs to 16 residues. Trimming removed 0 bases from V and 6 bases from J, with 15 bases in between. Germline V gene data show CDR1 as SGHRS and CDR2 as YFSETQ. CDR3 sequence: CASSLDQGGAHEKLFF. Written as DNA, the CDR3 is TGCGCCAGCAGCTTGGACCAGGGAGGAGCTCATGAAAAACTGTTTTTT. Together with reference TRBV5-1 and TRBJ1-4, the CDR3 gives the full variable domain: KAGVTQTPRYLIKTRGQQVTLSCSPISGHRSVSWYQQTPGQGLQFLFEYFSETQRNKGNFPGRFSGRQFSNSRSEMNVSTLELGDSALYLCASSLDQGGAHEKLFFGSGTQLSVL.

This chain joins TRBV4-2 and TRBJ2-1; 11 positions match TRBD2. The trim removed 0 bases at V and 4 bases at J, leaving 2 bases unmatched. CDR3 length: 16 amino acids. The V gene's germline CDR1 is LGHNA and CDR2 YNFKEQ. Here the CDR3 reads CASSQELAGGYNEQFF. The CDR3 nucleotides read TGTGCCAGCAGCCAAGAGCTAGCGGGGGGATACAATGAGCAGTTCTTC.

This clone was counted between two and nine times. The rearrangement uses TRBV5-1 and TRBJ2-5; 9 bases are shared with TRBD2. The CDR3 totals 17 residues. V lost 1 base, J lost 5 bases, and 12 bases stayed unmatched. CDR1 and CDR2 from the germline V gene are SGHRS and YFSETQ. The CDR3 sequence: CASSLIPSGIRQETQYF. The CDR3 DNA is TGCGCCAGCAGCTTGATTCCTAGCGGGATACGCCAGGAGACCCAGTACTTC.

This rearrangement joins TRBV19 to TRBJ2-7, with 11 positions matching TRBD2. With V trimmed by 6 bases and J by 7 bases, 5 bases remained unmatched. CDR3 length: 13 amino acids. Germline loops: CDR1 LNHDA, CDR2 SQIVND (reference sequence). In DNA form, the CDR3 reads TGTGCCAGTAGAGGACTAGCGGGCCCTGAGCAGTACTTC. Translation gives CASRGLAGPEQYF.

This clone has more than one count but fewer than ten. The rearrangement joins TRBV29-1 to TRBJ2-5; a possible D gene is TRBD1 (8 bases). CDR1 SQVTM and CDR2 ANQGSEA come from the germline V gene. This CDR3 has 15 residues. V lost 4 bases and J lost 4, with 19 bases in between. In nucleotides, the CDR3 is TGCAGCGTTGTCTGGCAGGGGGCGGGGGTAGAGACCCAGTACTTC. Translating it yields CSVVWQGAGVETQYF.

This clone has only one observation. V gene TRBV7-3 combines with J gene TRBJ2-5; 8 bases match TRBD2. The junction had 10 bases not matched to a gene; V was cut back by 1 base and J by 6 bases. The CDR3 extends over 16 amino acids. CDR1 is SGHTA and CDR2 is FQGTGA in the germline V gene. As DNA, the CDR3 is TGTGCCAGCAGCTTAATCGCCGGGACTAGTATACAGACCCAGTACTTC. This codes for CASSLIAGTSIQTQYF.

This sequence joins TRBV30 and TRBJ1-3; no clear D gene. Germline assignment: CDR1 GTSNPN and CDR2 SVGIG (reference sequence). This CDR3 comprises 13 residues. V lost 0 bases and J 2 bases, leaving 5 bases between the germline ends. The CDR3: CAWSVQAGNTIYF. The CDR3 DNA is TGTGCCTGGAGTGTACAAGCTGGAAACACCATATATTTT.

The DNA of the CDR3 is TGTGCCAGCAGTGGGGGGACAGGGGTGGTGGCCAATGAGCAGTTCTTC. Translation: CASSGGTGVVANEQFF. The genes are TRBV6-1 and TRBJ2-1, with TRBD1 matching over 10 bases. CDR3 length: 16 amino acids. From germline, CDR1 is MNHNS and CDR2 SASEGT. V was pared by 4 bases and J by 6 bases, with 9 bases of the junction left unmatched.

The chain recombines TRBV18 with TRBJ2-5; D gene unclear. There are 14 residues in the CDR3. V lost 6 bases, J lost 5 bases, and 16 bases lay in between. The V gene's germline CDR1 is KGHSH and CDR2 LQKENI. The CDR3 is CASSPGPQEETQYF. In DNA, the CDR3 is TGTGCCAGCTCTCCCGGGCCCCAAGAGGAGACCCAGTACTTC.

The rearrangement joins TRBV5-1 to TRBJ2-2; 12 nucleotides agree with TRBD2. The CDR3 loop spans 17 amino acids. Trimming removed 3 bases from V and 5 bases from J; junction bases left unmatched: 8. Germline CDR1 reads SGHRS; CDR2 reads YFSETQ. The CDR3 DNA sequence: TGCGCCAGCAGCTCCCAGACTAGCGGGGGAGTTACCGGGGAGCTGTTTTTT. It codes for CASSSQTSGGVTGELFF.

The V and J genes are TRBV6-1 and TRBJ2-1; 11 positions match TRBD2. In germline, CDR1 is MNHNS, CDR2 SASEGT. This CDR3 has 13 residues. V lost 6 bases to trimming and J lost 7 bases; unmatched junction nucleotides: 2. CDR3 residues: CASRLAGGNEQFF. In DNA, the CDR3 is TGTGCCAGCAGGCTAGCGGGGGGTAATGAGCAGTTCTTC.

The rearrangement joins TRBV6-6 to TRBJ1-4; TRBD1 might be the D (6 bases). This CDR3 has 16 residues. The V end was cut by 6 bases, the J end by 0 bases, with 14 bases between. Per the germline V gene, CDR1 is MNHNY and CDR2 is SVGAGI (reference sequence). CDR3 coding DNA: TGTGCCAGCAGCAGTACAGGGTCGGCAACTAATGAAAAACTGTTTTTT. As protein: CASSSTGSATNEKLFF.

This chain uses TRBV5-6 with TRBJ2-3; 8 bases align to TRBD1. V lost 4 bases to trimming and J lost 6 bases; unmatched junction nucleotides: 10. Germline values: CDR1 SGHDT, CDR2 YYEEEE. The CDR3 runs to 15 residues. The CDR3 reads CASSLGARGLDTQYF. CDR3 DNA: TGTGCCAGCAGCCTGGGCGCCAGGGGGCTGGATACGCAGTATTTT.

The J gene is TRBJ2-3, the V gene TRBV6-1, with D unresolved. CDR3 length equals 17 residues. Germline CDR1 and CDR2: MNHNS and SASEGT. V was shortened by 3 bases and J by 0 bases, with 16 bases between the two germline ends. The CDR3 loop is CASSDAYRTTSTDTQYF. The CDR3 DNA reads TGTGCCAGCAGTGACGCTTACAGAACCACTAGCACAGATACGCAGTATTTT.

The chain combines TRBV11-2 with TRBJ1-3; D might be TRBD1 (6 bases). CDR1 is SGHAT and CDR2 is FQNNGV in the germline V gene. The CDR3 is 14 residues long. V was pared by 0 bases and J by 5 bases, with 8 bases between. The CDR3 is CASSLEQGRNTIYF. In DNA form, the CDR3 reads TGTGCCAGCAGCTTAGAACAGGGCAGAAACACCATATATTTT. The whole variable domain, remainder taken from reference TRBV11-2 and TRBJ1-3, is EAGVAQSPRYKIIEKRQSVAFWCNPISGHATLYWYQQILGQGPKLLIQFQNNGVVDDSQLPKDRFSAERLKGVDSTLKIQPAKLEDSAVYLCASSLEQGRNTIYFGEGSWLTVV.

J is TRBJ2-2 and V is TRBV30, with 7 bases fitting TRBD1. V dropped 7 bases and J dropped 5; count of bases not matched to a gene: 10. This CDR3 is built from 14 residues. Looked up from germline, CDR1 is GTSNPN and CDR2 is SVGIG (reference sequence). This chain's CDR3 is CAFNKQGRTGELFF. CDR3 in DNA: TGTGCCTTTAATAAACAGGGGCGGACCGGGGAGCTGTTTTTT.

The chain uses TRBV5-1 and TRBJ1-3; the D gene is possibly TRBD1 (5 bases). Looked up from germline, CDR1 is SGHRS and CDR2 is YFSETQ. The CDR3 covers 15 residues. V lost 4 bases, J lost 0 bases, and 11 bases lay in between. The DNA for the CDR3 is TGCGCCAGCAGCCCGGGGGGAGGCTCTGGAAACACCATATATTTT. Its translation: CASSPGGGSGNTIYF.

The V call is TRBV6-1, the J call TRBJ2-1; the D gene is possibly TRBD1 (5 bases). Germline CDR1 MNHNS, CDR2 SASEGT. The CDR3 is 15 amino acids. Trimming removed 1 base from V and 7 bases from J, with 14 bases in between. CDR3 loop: CASSEGGRRVNEQFF. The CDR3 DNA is TGTGCCAGCAGTGAAGGAGGTCGCAGGGTGAATGAGCAGTTCTTC.

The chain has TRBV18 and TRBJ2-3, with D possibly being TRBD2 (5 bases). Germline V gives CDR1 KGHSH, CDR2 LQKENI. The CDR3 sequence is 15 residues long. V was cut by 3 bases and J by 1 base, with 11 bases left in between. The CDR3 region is CASSPGFGGTDTQYF. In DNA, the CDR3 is TGTGCCAGCTCACCGGGCTTCGGGGGCACAGATACGCAGTATTTT. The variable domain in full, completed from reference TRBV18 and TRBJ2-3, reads NAGVMQNPRHLVRRRGQEARLRCSPMKGHSHVYWYRQLPEEGLKFMVYLQKENIIDESGMPKERFSAEFPKEGPSILRIQQVVRGDSAAYFCASSPGFGGTDTQYFGPGTRLTVL.

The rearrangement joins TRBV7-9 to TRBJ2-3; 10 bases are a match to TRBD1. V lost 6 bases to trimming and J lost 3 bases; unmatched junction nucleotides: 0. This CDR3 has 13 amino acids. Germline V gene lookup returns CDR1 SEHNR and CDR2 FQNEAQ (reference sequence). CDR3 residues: CASRGQGTDTQYF. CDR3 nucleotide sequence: TGTGCCAGCAGGGGACAGGGGACAGATACGCAGTATTTT.

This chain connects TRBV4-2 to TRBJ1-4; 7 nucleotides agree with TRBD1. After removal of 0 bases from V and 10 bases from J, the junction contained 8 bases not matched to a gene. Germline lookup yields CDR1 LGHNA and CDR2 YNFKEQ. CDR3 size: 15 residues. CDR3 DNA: TGTGCCAGCAGCCAAGATCTGACAGGGTCAGGAAAACTGTTTTTT. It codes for CASSQDLTGSGKLFF.